This T cell receptor (beta chain) emerged from a study of post-analysis software for immune sequencing data. Notes on the study in general: TRBV5-6, TRBV5-1 and TRBV20-1 belonged to a set of a few TRBV segments that were more frequent in patients than controls.

Regarding this clonotype: The antigen is not known.

Unique molecular identifiers had been added to the TCR beta cDNA libraries. TCRdb called the PCR reads again in MiXCR, with one record for every CDR3 protein. The data hold some 890,000 distinct CDR3 sequences, with approximately 50% observed a single time. This CDR3 contains 15 residues. The V end lost 0 bases, the J end lost 5 bases, and 13 bases lay between the germline ends. Germline lookup yields CDR1 SEHNR and CDR2 FQNEAQ (reference sequence). The origin of this receptor is a girl between 5 and 17 years old with multiple sclerosis. The chain uses TRBV7-9 and TRBJ2-5; D possibly corresponds to TRBD1 (5 bases). Sequencing was done on a sample of blood. CDR3 bases: TGTGCCAGCAGCTTAGCGGGCACAGGAATGGAGACCCAGTACTTC. Protein sequence: CASSLAGTGMETQYF.